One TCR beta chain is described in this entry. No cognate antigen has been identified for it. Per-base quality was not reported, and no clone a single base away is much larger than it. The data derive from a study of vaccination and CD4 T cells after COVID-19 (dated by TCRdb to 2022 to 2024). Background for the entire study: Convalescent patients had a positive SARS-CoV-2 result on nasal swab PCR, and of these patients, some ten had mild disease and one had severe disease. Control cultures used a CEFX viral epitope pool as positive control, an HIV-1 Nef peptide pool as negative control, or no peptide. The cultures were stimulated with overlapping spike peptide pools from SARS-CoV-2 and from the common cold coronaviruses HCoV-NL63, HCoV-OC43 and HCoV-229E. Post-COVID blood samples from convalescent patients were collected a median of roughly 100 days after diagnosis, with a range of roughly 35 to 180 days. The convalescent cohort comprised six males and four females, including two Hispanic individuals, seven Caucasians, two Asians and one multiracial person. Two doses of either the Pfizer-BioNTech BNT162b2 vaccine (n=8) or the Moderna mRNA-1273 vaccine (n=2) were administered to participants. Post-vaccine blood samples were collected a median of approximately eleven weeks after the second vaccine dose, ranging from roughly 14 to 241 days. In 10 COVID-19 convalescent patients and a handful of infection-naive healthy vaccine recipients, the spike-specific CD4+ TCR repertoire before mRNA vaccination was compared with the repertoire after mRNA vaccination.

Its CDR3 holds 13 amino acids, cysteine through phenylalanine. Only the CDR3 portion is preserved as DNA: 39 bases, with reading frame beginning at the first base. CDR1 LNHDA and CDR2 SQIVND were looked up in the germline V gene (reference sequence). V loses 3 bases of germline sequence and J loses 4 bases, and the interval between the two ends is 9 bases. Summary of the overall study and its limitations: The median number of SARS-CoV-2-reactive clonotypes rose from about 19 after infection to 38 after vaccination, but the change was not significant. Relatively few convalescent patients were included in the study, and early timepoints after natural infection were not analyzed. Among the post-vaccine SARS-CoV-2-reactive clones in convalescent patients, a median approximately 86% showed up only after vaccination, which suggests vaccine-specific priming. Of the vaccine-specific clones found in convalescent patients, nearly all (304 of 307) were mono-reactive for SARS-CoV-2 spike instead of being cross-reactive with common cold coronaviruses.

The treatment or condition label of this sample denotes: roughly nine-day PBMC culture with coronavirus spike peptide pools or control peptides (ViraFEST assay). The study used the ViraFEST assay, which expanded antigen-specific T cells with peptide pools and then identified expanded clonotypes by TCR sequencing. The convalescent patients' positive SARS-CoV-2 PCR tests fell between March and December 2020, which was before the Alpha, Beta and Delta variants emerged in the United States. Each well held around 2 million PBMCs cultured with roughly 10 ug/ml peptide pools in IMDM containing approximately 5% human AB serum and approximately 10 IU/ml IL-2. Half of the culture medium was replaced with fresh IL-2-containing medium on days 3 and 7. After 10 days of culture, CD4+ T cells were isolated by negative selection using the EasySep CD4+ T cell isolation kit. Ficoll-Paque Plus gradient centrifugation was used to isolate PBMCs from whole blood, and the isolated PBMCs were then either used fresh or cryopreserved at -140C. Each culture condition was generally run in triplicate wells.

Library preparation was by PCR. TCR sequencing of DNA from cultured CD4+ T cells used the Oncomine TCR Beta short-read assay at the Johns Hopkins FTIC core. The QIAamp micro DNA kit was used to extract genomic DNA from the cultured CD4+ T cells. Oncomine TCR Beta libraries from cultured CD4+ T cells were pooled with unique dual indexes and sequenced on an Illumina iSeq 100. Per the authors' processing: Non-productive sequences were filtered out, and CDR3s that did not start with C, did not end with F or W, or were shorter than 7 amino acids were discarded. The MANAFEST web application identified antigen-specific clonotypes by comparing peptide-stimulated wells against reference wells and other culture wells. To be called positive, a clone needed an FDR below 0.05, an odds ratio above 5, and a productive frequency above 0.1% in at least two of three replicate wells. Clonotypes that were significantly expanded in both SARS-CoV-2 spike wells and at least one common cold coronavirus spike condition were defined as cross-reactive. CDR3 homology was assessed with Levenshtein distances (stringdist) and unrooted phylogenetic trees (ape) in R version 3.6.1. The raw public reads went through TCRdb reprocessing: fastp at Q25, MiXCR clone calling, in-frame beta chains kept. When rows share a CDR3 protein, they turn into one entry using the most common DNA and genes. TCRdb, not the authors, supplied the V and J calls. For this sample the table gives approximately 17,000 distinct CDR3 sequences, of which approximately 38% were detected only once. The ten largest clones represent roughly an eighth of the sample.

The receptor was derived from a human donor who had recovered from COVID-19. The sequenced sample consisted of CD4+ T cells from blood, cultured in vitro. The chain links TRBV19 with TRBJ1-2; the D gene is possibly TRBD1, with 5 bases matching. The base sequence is TGTGCCAGTAGTATCGGGCAGGGCTATGGCTACACCTTC. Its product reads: CASSIGQGYGYTF. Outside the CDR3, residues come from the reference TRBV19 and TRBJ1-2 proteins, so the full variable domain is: DGGITQSPKYLFRKEGQNVTLSCEQNLNHDAMYWYRQDPGQGLRLIYYSQIVNDFQKGDIAEGYSVSREKKESFPLTVTSAQKNPTAFYLCASSIGQGYGYTFGSGTRLTVV.